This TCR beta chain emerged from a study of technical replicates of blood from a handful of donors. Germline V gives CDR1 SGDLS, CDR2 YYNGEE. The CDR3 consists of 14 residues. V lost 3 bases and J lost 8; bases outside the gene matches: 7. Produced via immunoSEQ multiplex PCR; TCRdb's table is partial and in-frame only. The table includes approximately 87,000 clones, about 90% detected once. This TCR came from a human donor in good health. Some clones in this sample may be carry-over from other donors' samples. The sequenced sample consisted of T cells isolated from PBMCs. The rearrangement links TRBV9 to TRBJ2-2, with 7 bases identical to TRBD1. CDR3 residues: CASSALYRGGELFF. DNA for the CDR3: TGTGCCAGCAGCGCATTATACAGGGGAGGGGAGCTGTTTTTT.